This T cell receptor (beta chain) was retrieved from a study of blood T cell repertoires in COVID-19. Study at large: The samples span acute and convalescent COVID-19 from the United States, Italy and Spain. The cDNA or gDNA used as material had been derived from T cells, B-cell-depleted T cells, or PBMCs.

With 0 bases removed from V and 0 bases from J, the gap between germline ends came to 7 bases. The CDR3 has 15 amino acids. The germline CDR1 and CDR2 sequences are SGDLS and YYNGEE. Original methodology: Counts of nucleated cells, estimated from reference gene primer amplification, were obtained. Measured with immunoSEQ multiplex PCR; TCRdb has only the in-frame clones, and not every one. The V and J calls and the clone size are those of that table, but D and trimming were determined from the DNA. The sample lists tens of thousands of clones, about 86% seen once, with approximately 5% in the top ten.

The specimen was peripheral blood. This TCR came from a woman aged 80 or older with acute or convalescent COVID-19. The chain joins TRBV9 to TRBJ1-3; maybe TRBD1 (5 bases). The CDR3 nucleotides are TGTGCCAGCAGCGTAGTGGACACCTCTGGAAACACCATATATTTT. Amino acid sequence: CASSVVDTSGNTIYF.